This TCR beta chain derives from a study of blood T cell repertoires in COVID-19. Study in general: Spain, Italy and the United States supplied samples that represented acute and convalescent COVID-19. From T cells, B-cell-depleted T cells, or PBMCs came the material, which was cDNA or gDNA.

Germline V gives CDR1 SGHTA, CDR2 FQGTGA. CDR3 size: 20 residues. V gave up 1 base and J gave up 3 bases; unmatched junction bases: 20. This clone has more than one count but fewer than ten. Generated by immunoSEQ multiplex PCR, the TCRdb table keeps only in-frame clones and is missing some. The table has fewer than 50,000 clones, approximately 90% seen once. The material sequenced was peripheral blood. The genes are TRBV7-3 and TRBJ1-2, with 7 bases aligning to TRBD1. The receptor's source is a middle-aged man with active COVID-19. CDR3 nucleotides: TGTGCCAGCAGCTTAAGTTTGGCAGACCCCCCGGCAGGGGGACACTATGGCTACACCTTC. It codes for CASSLSLADPPAGGHYGYTF.